These 19 T cell receptor beta chains were sequenced from one sample in a study of blood T cell repertoires in COVID-19. Repertoires were generated with immunoSEQ multiplex PCR, while TCRdb's copy carries only in-frame clones and drops some. The top ten hold 25% to 35% of the sample, which has about 120,000 clones, 80% to 90% seen once. The sequenced sample consisted of peripheral blood. The receptors shown here come from a man aged 65-85 years with active or convalescent COVID-19.

The chain is built from TRBV12-5 and TRBJ2-3, with D hard to call. Germline V lookup: CDR1 LGHNT, CDR2 FRNRAP. There are 14 residues in the CDR3. The ends were cut back, 5 bases at V and 1 base at J, with 10 bases in the middle. As DNA, the CDR3 is TGTGCTAGTGGTGCTATGACTGGCACAGATACGCAGTATTTT. This sequence encodes CASGAMTGTDTQYF.

This rearrangement joins TRBV6-5 to TRBJ2-7; the D gene is possibly TRBD1 (5 bases). CDR1 and CDR2 (germline): MNHEY, SVGAGI. The CDR3 is 14 residues long. V lost 2 bases, J lost 4 bases, and 12 bases lay in between. CDR3 in amino acids: CASSYQGLGYEQYF. CDR3 DNA: TGTGCCAGCAGTTACCAGGGTCTGGGATACGAGCAGTACTTC.

The chain employs TRBV19 and TRBJ1-5; 10 bases map to TRBD1. The V segment lost 7 bases and the J segment 2 bases; nucleotides outside the gene matches: 8. CDR3 size: 16 residues. From germline, CDR1 is LNHDA and CDR2 SQIVND (reference sequence). The CDR3 reads CASTRQGARGNQPQHF. The DNA for the CDR3 is TGTGCCAGTACCCGACAGGGGGCTAGGGGCAATCAGCCCCAGCATTTT. The whole variable domain, filled in from reference TRBV19 and TRBJ1-5, reads DGGITQSPKYLFRKEGQNVTLSCEQNLNHDAMYWYRQDPGQGLRLIYYSQIVNDFQKGDIAEGYSVSREKKESFPLTVTSAQKNPTAFYLCASTRQGARGNQPQHFGDGTRLSIL.

The gene calls are TRBV5-6 and TRBJ1-5; weak D call: TRBD1 (6 bases). The CDR3 totals 14 residues. Trimming shortened V by 4 bases and J by 4 bases, and 12 bases separated the two germline ends. Germline CDR1 and CDR2: SGHDT and YYEEEE. The CDR3 nucleotides are TGTGCCAGCAGCGACGGACAGAAGAATCAGCCCCAGCATTTT. This encodes CASSDGQKNQPQHF. Filled out from reference TRBV5-6 and TRBJ1-5, the complete variable domain reads DAGVTQSPTHLIKTRGQQVTLRCSPKSGHDTVSWYQQALGQGPQFIFQYYEEEERQRGNFPDRFSGHQFPNYSSELNVNALLLGDSALYLCASSDGQKNQPQHFGDGTRLSIL.

The CDR3 here is CASSPPTGKDTGELFF. For the CDR3, the DNA is TGTGCCAGCTCACCACCGACAGGAAAGGACACCGGGGAGCTGTTTTTT. This rearrangement joins TRBV18 to TRBJ2-2, with D possibly matching TRBD1 (6 bases). The CDR3 extends over 16 amino acids. V shed 0 bases and J shed 3 bases, with 11 bases lying between them. Germline loops: CDR1 KGHSH, CDR2 LQKENI.

This clone was counted a single time. The V gene is TRBV6-5, the J gene TRBJ2-3; 8 nucleotides agree with TRBD1. The V gene's germline CDR1 is MNHEY and CDR2 SVGAGI. The J segment lost 4 bases and the V segment lost 7 bases, leaving 7 bases of the junction unmatched. The CDR3 runs 14 residues. CDR3 sequence reads: CASTKDRAADTQYF. CDR3 nucleotides: TGTGCCAGCACCAAGGACAGGGCGGCAGATACGCAGTATTTT.

This chain joins TRBV7-3 and TRBJ2-3, with 7 bases aligning to TRBD2. Germline-derived CDR1 and CDR2 are SGHTA and FQGTGA. CDR3 size: 14 residues. Trimming at V came to 5 bases and at J to 3 bases, leaving 5 bases not matched to a gene. In DNA, the CDR3 is TGTGCCAGCAGCACCGGACTAGTTACAGATACGCAGTATTTT. It translates to CASSTGLVTDTQYF.

The J gene is TRBJ2-7, the V gene TRBV25-1; 7 bases line up with TRBD2. CDR3 length: 13 amino acids. The junction had 7 bases not matched to a gene; V was cut back by 6 bases and J by 5 bases. Germline CDR1 and CDR2: MGHDK and SYGVNS. CDR3 DNA: TGTGCCAGCAGCCGAATGGGAGGGGACGAGCAGTACTTC. This gives the protein CASSRMGGDEQYF.

J is TRBJ2-3 and V is TRBV5-5; 10 bases are a match to TRBD2. Per germline, CDR1 SGHKS and CDR2 YYEKEE (reference sequence). Trimming took 1 base from V and 5 from J; bases not matched to a gene: 7. CDR3 length: 16 amino acids. CDR3 loop: CASSLMSSGSQDTQYF. The CDR3 DNA reads as TGTGCCAGCAGCTTGATGTCTAGCGGGAGTCAAGATACGCAGTATTTT.

This chain uses TRBV12-3 or TRBV12-4 with TRBJ1-5; a possible D gene is TRBD1 (5 bases). The V end was cut by 3 bases, the J end by 6 bases, with 9 bases between. The CDR3 is made up of 13 amino acids. The DNA for the CDR3 is TGTGCCAGCAGTTTTCGTCAGGGTCAGCCCCAGCATTTT. Amino acids: CASSFRQGQPQHF.

The chain is built from TRBV19 and TRBJ1-5; D may be TRBD1 (5 bases). The V gene's germline CDR1 is LNHDA and CDR2 SQIVND (reference sequence). Trimming stripped 8 bases from V and 4 bases from J, with 18 bases between. There are 15 residues in the CDR3. The CDR3, as DNA: TGTGCCAGTGCAAGGGGAGGGTTGGGAAATCAGCCCCAGCATTTT. This encodes CASARGGLGNQPQHF.

The chain employs TRBV3-1 (or the pseudogene TRBV3-2) and TRBJ1-1, with D unresolved. The CDR3 has 13 amino acids. Trimming pared 3 bases from V and 7 bases from J, leaving 12 bases between. Germline V CDR1 and CDR2: LGHDT, YNNKEL (reference sequence). The CDR3 reads CASSHPDGDEAFF. The CDR3 DNA is TGTGCCAGCAGCCACCCCGACGGAGATGAAGCTTTCTTT.

The J gene is TRBJ2-7, the V gene TRBV5-6; 10 nucleotides match TRBD1. Germline V gene data show CDR1 as SGHDT and CDR2 as YYEEEE. The V segment lost 4 bases and the J segment 5 bases; nucleotides outside the gene matches: 9. This CDR3 has 15 residues. CDR3 nucleotide sequence: TGTGCCAGCAGCCGTACCGGACAGGGGGTCAACGAGCAGTACTTC. Translation gives CASSRTGQGVNEQYF.

The chain has TRBV19 and TRBJ1-2, with TRBD1 matching 8 bases. V lost 4 bases to trimming and J lost 8 bases; unmatched junction nucleotides: 18. The CDR3 is 17 residues long. In germline, CDR1 is LNHDA, CDR2 SQIVND (reference sequence). CDR3 sequence: CASSSSDRERVIRGYTF. CDR3 DNA: TGTGCCAGTAGTAGCTCGGACAGGGAGCGGGTCATTCGAGGCTACACCTTC.

This clone was recorded once. The rearrangement links TRBV4-2 to TRBJ2-1; 7 positions agree with TRBD1. The V gene's germline CDR1 is LGHNA and CDR2 YNFKEQ. The CDR3 is 17 residues long. With V trimmed by 0 bases and J by 7 bases, 12 bases remained unmatched. CDR3 residues: CASSQDLTGSSFNEQFF. DNA of the CDR3: TGTGCCAGCAGCCAAGACTTGACAGGGTCATCCTTTAATGAGCAGTTCTTC.

V is TRBV27 and J is TRBJ1-2; D uncertain. V lost 3 bases to trimming and J lost 0 bases, with 14 bases between them. The CDR3 has 16 amino acids. Germline CDR1 and CDR2: MNHEY and SMNVEV (reference sequence). The CDR3 nucleotides read TGTGCCAGCAGTTTCGACTTTTCCAATTCTAACTATGGCTACACCTTC. It yields the protein CASSFDFSNSNYGYTF.

This clone was counted a single time. The chain combines TRBV23-1 with TRBJ1-1, with D possibly TRBD1 on 5 matching bases. TRBV23-1 is treated as an ORF (open reading frame) with a function not yet certain. This CDR3 region has 14 residues. The V gene lost 6 bases and the J gene lost 11 bases, with 22 bases spanning the gap. CDR3 in DNA: TGCGCCAGCAGCCCCCGGAGGGGAGACCTGGGGGCTTTCTTT. It codes for CASSPRRGDLGAFF.

This clone came up once. The same CDR3 also results from other DNA sequences found in this sample. The chain has TRBV28 and TRBJ2-1; no clear D. Trimming left V 5 bases short and J 4 bases short, with 3 bases between. Germline values: CDR1 MDHEN, CDR2 SYDVKM. This CDR3 spans 11 amino acids. As DNA, the CDR3 is TGTGCCAGCAGTCTTTACAATGAGCAGTTCTTC. Amino acid sequence: CASSLYNEQFF. Filled out from reference TRBV28 and TRBJ2-1, the complete variable domain reads DVKVTQSSRYLVKRTGEKVFLECVQDMDHENMFWYRQDPGLGLRLIYFSYDVKMKEKGDIPEGYSVSREKKERFSLILESASTNQTSMYLCASSLYNEQFFGPGTRLTVL.

The chain has TRBV18 and TRBJ2-3; 10 bases agree with TRBD2. Trimming cost V 3 bases and J 5 bases; bases outside gene matches: 8. The CDR3 consists of 16 residues. From germline, CDR1 is KGHSH and CDR2 LQKENI. CDR3: CASSPPVAGGKDTQYF. Here the CDR3 DNA reads TGTGCCAGCTCACCTCCCGTAGCGGGAGGTAAAGATACGCAGTATTTT.